Described below is a single T cell receptor beta chain sequence and its context. Amplified regions were TCR beta CDR3 sequences from RNA transcripts. When the TCR CDR3 underwent first-round RT-PCR, the HTBI primer set was used. One entry per CDR3 protein, called by TCRdb with MiXCR from the multiplex PCR reads. The sample has fewer than 30,000 distinct CDR3 sequences, under 55% seen once. This entry belongs to a study of T cells in Graves' hyperthyroidism and ophthalmopathy. CDR1 is SQVTM, CDR2 ANQGSEA, per germline. Trimming took 7 bases from V and 4 from J, leaving 19 bases between them. The CDR3 loop spans 14 amino acids.

The specimen sequenced was blood. This clonotype was sampled from a woman in her forties with Graves' hyperthyroidism that later progressed to Graves' ophthalmopathy. The chain is built from TRBV29-1 and TRBJ1-2; TRBD1 might be the D (5 bases). The CDR3 loop is CSADPQGAGYGYTF. The CDR3 DNA follows: TGCAGCGCCGACCCTCAGGGAGCGGGCTATGGCTACACCTTC.